The clone carrying this TCR beta chain was observed a single time. This sample was included in a study of cytomegalovirus exposure and HLA in healthy donors. The PCR contained 60 Vbeta and 13 Jbeta primers. Produced via immunoSEQ multiplex PCR; TCRdb's table is partial and in-frame only. The sample lists approximately 160,000 clones, around four fifths occurring once. CDR1 KGHSH and CDR2 LQKENI come from the germline V gene. CDR3 length: 15 amino acids. Trimming took 4 bases from V and 5 from J, leaving 17 bases between them. The sequencing input was PBMCs. This TCR came from a girl under 18 in good health and CMV-seropositive. The chain carries TRBV18 and TRBJ1-1; the D is unclear. CDR3 in DNA: TGTGCCAGCTCACTTATGCCAGGATTTGGGACTGAAGCTTTCTTT. Its translation: CASSLMPGFGTEAFF.